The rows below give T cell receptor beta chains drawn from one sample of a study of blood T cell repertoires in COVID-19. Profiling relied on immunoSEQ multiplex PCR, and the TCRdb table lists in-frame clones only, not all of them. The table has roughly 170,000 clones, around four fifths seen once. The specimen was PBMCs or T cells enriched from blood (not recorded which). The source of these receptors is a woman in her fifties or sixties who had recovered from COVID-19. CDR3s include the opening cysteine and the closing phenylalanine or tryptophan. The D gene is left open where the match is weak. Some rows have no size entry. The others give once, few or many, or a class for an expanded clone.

TGCGCCAGCAGCCCGGGGGACGGAGACGTAGCTAGCACAGATACGCAGTATTTT CASSPGDGDVASTDTQYF . TRBJ2-3 . TRBV10-1
TGTGCCAGTAGTATATCCAGACAGGCTCCCTACAATGAGCAGTTCTTC CASSISRQAPYNEQFF . TRBJ2-1 . TRBV19
TGTGCCAGCAGATCGCAGGGCGGTAACGCTCAGCCCCAGCATTTT CASRSQGGNAQPQHF . TRBJ1-5 . TRBV6-5
TGTGCCACCAGCAGGACGAGGACAGGTCCTCATTACCTACAGTTCTTC CATSRTRTGPHYLQFF once TRBJ2-1 TRBD1 TRBV15
TGTGCCAGCAGTCCGGGACTAGCGATTACCGGGGAGCTGTTTTTT CASSPGLAITGELFF . TRBJ2-2 TRBD2 TRBV7-2
TGTGCCAGCAGGGCGCAGGGGGCTGTTCATGGCTACACCTTC CASRAQGAVHGYTF . TRBJ1-2 TRBD1 TRBV6-6
TGTGCCAGCAGCGTACCGGGACAGGGATATGGCTACACCTTC CASSVPGQGYGYTF few TRBJ1-2 TRBD1 TRBV11-2
TGCGCCAGCAGCCCAGGACAGTACCCTGAAGCTTTCTTT CASSPGQYPEAFF . TRBJ1-1 . TRBV4-1
TGCAGCGTTGGAGGGAGGAACACTGAAGCTTTCTTT CSVGGRNTEAFF . TRBJ1-1 . TRBV29-1
TGTGCCAGCAGCAGGCAATTCTCCGGCTATGGCTACACCTTC CASSRQFSGYGYTF few TRBJ1-2 . TRBV27
TGTGCCAGCAGCTCCTCCGTAGAGCTCCCCACCGGGGAGCTGTTTTTT CASSSSVELPTGELFF . TRBJ2-2 . TRBV7-8
TGTGCCAGCTCACCGTTCGTGAGGGAGGGCACCGGGGAGCTGTTTTTT CASSPFVREGTGELFF . TRBJ2-2 TRBD2 TRBV18
TGCGCCAGCAGCCCCCGGACGGGGAGCTCTGGAAACACCATATATTTT CASSPRTGSSGNTIYF . TRBJ1-3 . TRBV5-1
TGTGCCATCTTTGAACCTACCCGCTATGGCTACACCTTC CAIFEPTRYGYTF . TRBJ1-2 . TRBV10-3
TGCGCCAGCAGCTTGGGAGGGGGGGAGCCCCAGCATTTT CASSLGGGEPQHF few TRBJ1-5 . TRBV5-1
TGTGCCAGCAGCCCCCAGAGACTAGCGGGAGGCGGCGATACGCAGTATTTT CASSPQRLAGGGDTQYF . TRBJ2-3 TRBD2 TRBV7-9
TGCGCCAGCAGCTGGCCAAGTGAGGGTGGCTCCTATAATTCACCCCTCCACTTT CASSWPSEGGSYNSPLHF . TRBJ1-6 . TRBV5-1
TGTGCCAGCAGCCAACCCGGGACAGGGAACACCGGGGAGCTGTTTTTT CASSQPGTGNTGELFF few TRBJ2-2 TRBD1 TRBV28
TGTGCCAGCAGACCTCCGGGACAGCGTTCCCACAATGAGCAGTTCTTC CASRPPGQRSHNEQFF few TRBJ2-1 TRBD1 TRBV3-1/TRBV3-2
TGTGCCTGGAGGGCGGGGGGGCGTGAAAAACTGTTTTTT CAWRAGGREKLFF . TRBJ1-4 . TRBV30
TGTGCCACGTCGGGGAGGGGCAATCAGCCCCAGCATTTT CATSGRGNQPQHF . TRBJ1-5 . TRBV3-1/TRBV3-2
TGTGCCAGCAGTGAGATAGCGGGAGCCTCCGGGGAGCTGTTTTTT CASSEIAGASGELFF . TRBJ2-2 TRBD2 TRBV6-1
TGCAGCGTTGGCCGGGGGTCTGGAAACACCATATATTTT CSVGRGSGNTIYF . TRBJ1-3 . TRBV29-1
TGTGCCAGTCAGATACTCCAGGGTACTGAAGCTTTCTTT CASQILQGTEAFF . TRBJ1-1 . TRBV28
TGTGCCAGTAGTATGACAGGGGGGGCAGATACGCAGTATTTT CASSMTGGADTQYF . TRBJ2-3 TRBD1 TRBV19
TGTGCCAGCAGCTGGGGGCGACTAGCGGGTGGAGAGACCCAGTACTTC CASSWGRLAGGETQYF . TRBJ2-5 TRBD2 TRBV11-2
TGTGCCAGCAGTCCCACAGGGGGCGAAATAGGCTACACCTTC CASSPTGGEIGYTF . TRBJ1-2 TRBD1 TRBV27
TGTGCCAGCAGCACCGTCCTCGGGGGGAACACTGAAGCTTTCTTT CASSTVLGGNTEAFF many TRBJ1-1 . TRBV7-9
TGTGCCAGCAGTGAGGACAGGGGCGGCGAAGCTTTCTTT CASSEDRGGEAFF . TRBJ1-1 TRBD1 TRBV2
TGTGCCAGCAGCTACTCGGGGGGCCGCCACACTGAAGCTTTCTTT CASSYSGGRHTEAFF . TRBJ1-1 . TRBV5-8
TGTGCCAGCAGCCAAGTTGGAGGGAGGGCTAAGCACAATGAGCAGTTCTTC CASSQVGGRAKHNEQFF few TRBJ2-1 TRBD2 TRBV4-2
TGTGCCAGTAGTACTCCGAAAGCGGGGACTTACAATGAGCAGTTCTTC CASSTPKAGTYNEQFF . TRBJ2-1 TRBD2 TRBV19
TGTGCCAGCAGCTTACCCCAGGGGAGGGGCACTGAAGCTTTCTTT CASSLPQGRGTEAFF few TRBJ1-1 . TRBV5-4
TGTGCCAGCAGCGCCCTGAGTGATAGAGATACGCAGTATTTT CASSALSDRDTQYF . TRBJ2-3 . TRBV9
TGTGCCAGCAGTAGAGACAGGGGGCACACTGAAGCTTTCTTT CASSRDRGHTEAFF . TRBJ1-1 TRBD1 TRBV2
TGTGCCAGCAGCCAGACAGGGGGAGGCACAGATACGCAGTATTTT CASSQTGGGTDTQYF . TRBJ2-3 TRBD1 TRBV5-4
TGTGCCAGCAGCTTAAGGCCCCAGGGTCTAGAGACCCAGTACTTC CASSLRPQGLETQYF . TRBJ2-5 . TRBV7-2
TGCGCCAGCAGCAAGACAGGGATGAACACTGAAGCTTTCTTT CASSKTGMNTEAFF . TRBJ1-1 TRBD1 TRBV5-1
TGTGCCAGCAGCCAGTTGACAGGGGGCTATGGCTACACCTTC CASSQLTGGYGYTF . TRBJ1-2 TRBD1 TRBV3-1/TRBV3-2
TGTGCCAGCAGCCAAGAGGGGCAGCGCACTGAAGCTTTCTTT CASSQEGQRTEAFF few TRBJ1-1 . TRBV3-1/TRBV3-2
TGTGCCAGCAGCGGAGGGGACTCGATAAACACTGAAGCTTTCTTT CASSGGDSINTEAFF . TRBJ1-1 . TRBV9
TGTGCCAGCAGTCCGACAGGGAATACTGAAGCTTTCTTT CASSPTGNTEAFF . TRBJ1-1 TRBD1 TRBV27
TGCGCCAGCAGCCAAAGGAGGCTACATGAAAAACTGTTTTTT CASSQRRLHEKLFF . TRBJ1-4 . TRBV4-3
TGTGCCATCAGTGCGAGCGGGGAATCAGAAGAGACCCAGTACTTC CAISASGESEETQYF . TRBJ2-5 TRBD2 TRBV10-3
TGTGCCAGCAGCCGCCGGGAGGGCGTTGAAAAACTGTTTTTT CASSRREGVEKLFF . TRBJ1-4 . TRBV3-1/TRBV3-2
TGTGCCAGCAGCCTACTACAGGGCTCCTACAATGAGCAGTTCTTC CASSLLQGSYNEQFF once TRBJ2-1 . TRBV7-3
TGTGCCAGCAGCTTATGGGTCCGACAGGAGGAGACCCAGTACTTC CASSLWVRQEETQYF . TRBJ2-5 . TRBV7-9
TGTGCCAGTAGTACCGGGGACAGGGGAACCCTCCGGAGCACCATATATTTT CASSTGDRGTLRSTIYF . TRBJ1-3 TRBD1 TRBV19
TGTGCCAGCAGCCAAGAGCCTTTCCAGGACACCATATATTTT CASSQEPFQDTIYF . TRBJ1-3 . TRBV4-2
TGCGCCAGCAGTAGGGACAAAGGCACAGATACGCAGTATTTT CASSRDKGTDTQYF . TRBJ2-3 . TRBV5-1